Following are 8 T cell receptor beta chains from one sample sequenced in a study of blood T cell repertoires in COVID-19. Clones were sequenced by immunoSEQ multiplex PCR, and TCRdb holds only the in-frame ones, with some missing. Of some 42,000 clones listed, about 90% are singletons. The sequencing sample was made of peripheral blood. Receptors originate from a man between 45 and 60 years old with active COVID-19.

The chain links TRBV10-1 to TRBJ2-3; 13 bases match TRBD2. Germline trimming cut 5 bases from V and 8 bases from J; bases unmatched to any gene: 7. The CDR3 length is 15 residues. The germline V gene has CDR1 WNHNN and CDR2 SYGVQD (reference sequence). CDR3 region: CASSRTSGSSSTQYF. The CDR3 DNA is TGCGCCAGCAGTCGGACTAGCGGGAGCTCCTCTACGCAGTATTTT.

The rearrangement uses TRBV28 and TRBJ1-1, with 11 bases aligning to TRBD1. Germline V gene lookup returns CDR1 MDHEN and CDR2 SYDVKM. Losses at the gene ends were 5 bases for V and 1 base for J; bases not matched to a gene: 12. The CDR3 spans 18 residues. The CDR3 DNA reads TGTGCCAGCAGTCCCCGTCCGGACAGGGGGCTTAAGAACACTGAAGCTTTCTTT. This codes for CASSPRPDRGLKNTEAFF. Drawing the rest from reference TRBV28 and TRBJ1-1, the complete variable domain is DVKVTQSSRYLVKRTGEKVFLECVQDMDHENMFWYRQDPGLGLRLIYFSYDVKMKEKGDIPEGYSVSREKKERFSLILESASTNQTSMYLCASSPRPDRGLKNTEAFFGQGTRLTVV.

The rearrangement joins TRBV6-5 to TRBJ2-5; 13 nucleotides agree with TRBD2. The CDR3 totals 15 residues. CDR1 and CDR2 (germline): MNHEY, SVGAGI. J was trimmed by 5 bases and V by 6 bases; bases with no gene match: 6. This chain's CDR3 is CASSGLAGVWETQYF. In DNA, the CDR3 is TGTGCCAGCAGCGGACTAGCGGGAGTGTGGGAGACCCAGTACTTC.

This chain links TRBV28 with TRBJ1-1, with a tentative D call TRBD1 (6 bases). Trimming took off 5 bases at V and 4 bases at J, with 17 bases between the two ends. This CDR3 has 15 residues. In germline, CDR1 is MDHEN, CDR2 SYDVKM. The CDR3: CASSAARGAVTEAFF. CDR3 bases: TGTGCCAGCAGTGCTGCTCGGGGGGCGGTCACTGAAGCTTTCTTT.

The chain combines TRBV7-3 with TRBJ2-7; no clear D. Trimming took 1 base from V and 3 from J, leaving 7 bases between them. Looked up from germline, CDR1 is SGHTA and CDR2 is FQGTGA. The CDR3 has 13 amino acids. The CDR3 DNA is TGTGCCAGCAGCTTAAATCCGGGCTACGAGCAGTACTTC. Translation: CASSLNPGYEQYF. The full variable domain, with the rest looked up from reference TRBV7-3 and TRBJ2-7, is GAGVSQTPSNKVTEKGKYVELRCDPISGHTALYWYRQSLGQGPEFLIYFQGTGAADDSGLPNDRFFAVRPEGSVSTLKIQRTERGDSAVYLCASSLNPGYEQYFGPGTRLTVT.

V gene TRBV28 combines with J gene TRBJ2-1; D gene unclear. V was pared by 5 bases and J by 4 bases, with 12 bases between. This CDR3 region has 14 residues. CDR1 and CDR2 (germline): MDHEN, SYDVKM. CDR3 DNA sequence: TGTGCCAGCAGTGGCAGGCTACTTTACAATGAGCAGTTCTTC. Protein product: CASSGRLLYNEQFF. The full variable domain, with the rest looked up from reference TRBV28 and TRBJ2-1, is DVKVTQSSRYLVKRTGEKVFLECVQDMDHENMFWYRQDPGLGLRLIYFSYDVKMKEKGDIPEGYSVSREKKERFSLILESASTNQTSMYLCASSGRLLYNEQFFGPGTRLTVL.

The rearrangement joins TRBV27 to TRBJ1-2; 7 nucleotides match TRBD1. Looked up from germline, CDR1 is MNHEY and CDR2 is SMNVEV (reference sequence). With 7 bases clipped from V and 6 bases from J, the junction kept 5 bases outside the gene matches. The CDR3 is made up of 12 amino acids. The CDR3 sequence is CASKEGGHGYTF. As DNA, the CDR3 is TGTGCCAGCAAGGAAGGGGGCCATGGCTACACCTTC.

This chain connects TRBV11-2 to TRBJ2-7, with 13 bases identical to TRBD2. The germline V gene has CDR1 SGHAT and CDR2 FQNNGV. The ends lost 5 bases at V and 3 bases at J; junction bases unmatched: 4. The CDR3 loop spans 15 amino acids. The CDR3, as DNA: TGTGCCAGCAGCCTCGGGACTAGCGGGATCTACGAGCAGTACTTC. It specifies CASSLGTSGIYEQYF. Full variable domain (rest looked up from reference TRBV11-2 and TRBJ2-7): EAGVAQSPRYKIIEKRQSVAFWCNPISGHATLYWYQQILGQGPKLLIQFQNNGVVDDSQLPKDRFSAERLKGVDSTLKIQPAKLEDSAVYLCASSLGTSGIYEQYFGPGTRLTVT.